This T cell receptor beta chain was identified during a study of cytomegalovirus exposure and HLA in healthy donors (dated by TCRdb to the late 2010s). Concerning the study at large: According to an earlier analysis of 587 of the donors, 200 million or so T cells yielded over 90 million unique TCR beta sequences and around 300 Gb of sequence data. Approximately 300 gigabases of sequencing data and around 80 million unique TCR sequences made up an early release that covered under 750 HLA-typed donors. The genetic ancestry cluster associated with self-reported Caucasian donors included about four fifths of the roughly 380 genotyped donors. The study aimed to test whether signatures of past pathogen exposure could be identified by cataloging public T cell receptors. The T cell repertoires of 700 or so subjects were profiled by immunosequencing and related to cytomegalovirus serostatus. A separate validation cohort of some 130 different subjects was used in addition to the approximately 640-subject first cohort. The study combined high-throughput TCR immunosequencing, statistical association of individual TCRs with disease status, and machine learning to predict cytomegalovirus infection status. A later analysis re-examined previously published TCR beta repertoires from more than 550 donors and added high-resolution HLA genotyping to investigate patterns of TCR occurrence. Rather than using new phenotypic data, the later analysis identified candidate immune exposures from TCR beta sequences and from how often those sequences occurred across donors. An earlier analysis of 450 to 750 of the donors used high-throughput TCR beta sequencing to judge whether each TCR beta V gene segment behaved as functional or pseudogenic. Alongside the repertoire data, information on donor age, sex, ethnicity and CMV serostatus was compiled. Genome-wide SNP genotypes for about three fifths of the roughly 700 donors were used in a later genetic analysis, which treated that subset as a discovery cohort. Every repertoire in the discovery cohort had been generated on one and the same sequencing platform. Both class I and class II loci were covered by HLA typing, at four-digit resolution. Typing coverage differed by locus: A, B, C, DRB1 and DQB1 were typed in about 620-630 donors, DQA1 in approximately 520, DPA1 in over 600, and DPB1 in around 490. Because of strong linkage in the cohort, 5 or 6 DR-DQ haplotypes were treated as single units for association and clustering. Across some 400 genotyped donors of the cohort, an average of roughly 250,000 unique TCR beta nucleotide sequences per donor were sequenced, and roughly 20% of those sequences were non-productive. Results the study describes overall, beyond this receptor: The cohort was sequenced for TCR beta chains only, and without alpha or paired-chain data the features that could be detected were limited. In a later genetic analysis, fewer N-insertions in productive TCRs were reported among donors in an Asian-associated ancestry cluster than the roughly 700-donor mean. Linkage disequilibrium might explain the correlated functional status among segregating V segments, but an unknown experimental factor could not be ruled out. Three of the identified cytomegalovirus-associated TCR beta chains were confirmed in vitro to be specific for cytomegalovirus antigens. The study gave a list of under 200 TCR beta chains associated with cytomegalovirus. The earlier analysis of approximately 590 of the donors excluded 15 to 20 rarely observed V segments, including chromosome 9 orphons, because counts were too low. Some IMGT-functional V segments, including TRBV6-2 and TRBV6-3, could not be distinguished by the 87-base-pair reads and were therefore excluded. When HLA alleles, especially DR and DQ, strongly co-occurred, TCR associations were difficult to assign to individual alleles. The authors suggested that the approach could potentially be generalized to other disease states and immunological phenotypes. A further reported finding was that TCR beta sequences accurately predicted the HLA-A and HLA-B alleles for most subjects in the first cohort. According to a later analysis, most CMV-associated TCR beta chains appeared to be HLA-restricted, and the HLA associations seemed to be driven largely by CMV exposure. The presence/absence analyses assumed that sequencing depth was roughly uniform across donors, and that assumption may not be true. Across donors, most TCR sequences were observed very rarely, whereas some public TCRs were present in many individuals. In an earlier analysis of about 540 of the donors, most TCR beta V segments were observed in productive rearrangements about 90% or about 30% of the time, broadly matching IMGT annotations. A later analysis found that TCR association rates varied across HLA loci, with DRB1 alleles showing the most associated TCRs and HLA-C alleles the fewest. Because some donors lacked HLA typing at each locus, the association tests relied only on the typed subset. For the cohort, immune exposure information was limited to CMV serostatus. An association between a missense DCLRE1C variant and V-gene and J-gene trimming of TCR beta chains was found in a later genetic analysis and replicated in an independent cohort. The sequencing pipeline was judged likely to have produced a cluster of highly shared sequence variants as a technical artifact. According to a later analysis, parvovirus B19, influenza, CMV and Epstein-Barr virus appeared linked to several top co-occurrence clusters. The classifier was reported to diagnose cytomegalovirus status with high specificity and sensitivity in both the original cohort and the validation cohort. In a later analysis, about 16,000 TCR beta sequences were associated with specific HLA alleles at a false discovery rate of 0.05. Compared with equally common non-associated chains, HLA-associated TCR beta chains in a later analysis were more clonally expanded and had lower generation probabilities.

The library was obtained by the immunoSEQ multiplex PCR assay. For the multiplex PCR, a mixture combining 60 forward primers for TCR Vbeta segments and 13 reverse primers for TCR Jbeta segments was used. The CDR3 region of rearranged TCR beta genes was amplified from genomic DNA by a multiplex PCR assay. The amplified TCR beta libraries were sequenced on the Illumina HiSeq System as 87-base-pair reads. From the authors' description of their analysis: A later analysis tallied roughly 76 million unique TCR beta chains across the 600 to 700 repertoires, and approximately 12 million of those chains were shared by two or more donors. To remove PCR and sequencing errors, raw reads were error-corrected and collapsed into unique sequences using a nearest-neighbor algorithm that merged closely related sequences. Alignment of CDR3 sequences to IMGT reference sequences was used to assign V, D and J gene segments. For a sequence to be retained, a match of at least six nucleotides to both a V gene segment and a J gene segment was required. A rearrangement counted as productive if the CDR3 had no stop codons and remained in frame with V and J, and every other rearrangement counted as non-productive. Following IMGT convention, CDR3 was defined as the stretch from the second conserved V-encoded cysteine to the conserved J-encoded phenylalanine. The earlier analysis of approximately 590 of the donors excluded any sequence lacking an unambiguous match to a single V gene segment. An earlier analysis of some 610 of the donors called V segments functional above 56.7% productive rearrangements and segregating when the between-donor standard deviation exceeded 5%. A statistical classification framework was developed to diagnose cytomegalovirus status using the catalog of TCR beta chain sequences. In a later analysis, TCR nucleotide sequences were compared against IMGT/GENE-DB human TR gene sequences so that V and J genes could be assigned. In a later analysis, CDR3 sequences and most-parsimonious VDJ recombination scenarios were assigned using the TCRdist pipeline. In a later analysis, each TCR beta chain was defined by its CDR3 amino acid sequence together with its V-gene family, and reads lacking a unique V-gene family were excluded. To address suspected cross-contamination and a sequencing artifact, a later analysis removed roughly 640 highly shared, low-generation-probability nucleotide sequences. For each public chain, a later analysis derived a clonal expansion index from normalized ranks of inferred template counts within each repertoire. Generation probabilities in a later analysis came from a VDJ recombination model fitted to out-of-frame rearrangements, and those results were checked against IGoR. A later analysis scored TCR-TCR, TCR-HLA and TCR-CMV co-occurrence with hypergeometric tests, applying a repertoire-size bias correction to TCR pairs. False discovery rates were estimated in a later analysis by permuting HLA or CMV assignments 20 times. In a later analysis, co-occurring TCRs were grouped with DBSCAN, and TCRdist sequence similarity was added when clustering was performed within HLA-allele-positive subsets. Repertoires with fewer than 30,000 or more than 120,000 public chains, plus five repertoires with anomalous nucleotide sharing, were excluded from co-occurrence clustering. TCRdb provides this immuneACCESS table in a form limited to in-frame rearrangements. Some clones are lacking; in checked studies, under half of them reflect an unresolved V gene, and why the rest are absent is not known. D and trimming were read from the DNA, whereas the V and J calls and clone size are those reported in that table. A total of about 180,000 clones appear in this sample, 81% of them only once. Over 4.5% of the sample is in the top ten clones.

The cohort comprised fewer than 750 healthy bone marrow donors. All cohort members were sampled while nominally healthy, although unrecorded immune exposures were likely present. The donor was CMV seropositive and was included in the group of some 290 seropositive cohort members. A peripheral blood sample was collected from each donor, and TCR beta sequencing was performed on peripheral blood mononuclear cells. The Qiagen DNeasy Blood Extraction Kit was used to extract genomic DNA from the blood cell samples. Comment on this clone: Its antigen is currently not known. No much larger clone exists at a distance of one base, and base qualities are not known.

The germline V gene yields SGHVS for CDR1 and FNYEAQ for CDR2. Between the V and J ends, shortened by 4 bases and 0 bases respectively, the junction contains 10 bases. Taken from cysteine to phenylalanine, the CDR3 has 16 residues. Just CDR3 DNA is preserved here, 48 bases in frame from base 1. Recombination connected TRBV7-6 to TRBJ1-6; the D gene identity is not certain. The source of this sequence is a young woman in good health and CMV-seropositive. Sequenced: PBMCs. The DNA sequence is TGTGCCAGCAGCTCACGGGGTGCCTCCTATAATTCACCCCTCCACTTT. Its translation reads: CASSSRGASYNSPLHF.